This TCR beta chain is from a study of resident and recirculating memory T cells in vitiligo. Patients' lesions had not changed for the previous 6 months. This CDR3 has 15 residues. The germline gives CDR1 SGHNT, CDR2 YYREEE (reference sequence). V was trimmed by 0 bases and J by 2 bases, leaving 11 bases between them. The table came from immunoSEQ multiplex PCR; TCRdb's copy has only in-frame clones and leaves some out. Altogether 75,000 to 85,000 clones are present, around 92% being singletons, with the ten largest covering more than 5%. Sequenced sample: blood. The clonotype originates from a male donor with vitiligo. The chain joins TRBV5-4 to TRBJ1-1; D remains unclear. The CDR3 loop is CASSLAQQPNTEAFF. The DNA for the CDR3 is TGTGCCAGCAGCTTGGCCCAACAGCCTAACACTGAAGCTTTCTTT.